This T cell receptor beta chain was captured by sequencing in a study of PD-1 blockade in mismatch repair-deficient tumors. Using immunoSEQ multiplex PCR, the repertoire was profiled, and TCRdb retains in-frame clones only, with some absent. The sample yields roughly 120,000 clones, about 83% seen once. V trimming: 7 bases; J trimming: 7 bases; junction bases outside the gene matches: 8. Germline loops: CDR1 MNHNS, CDR2 SASEGT. This CDR3 region has 14 residues. V and J are TRBV6-1 and TRBJ1-5; 9 bases are shared with TRBD1. Here the sequenced sample was peripheral blood, taken 60 weeks after starting pembrolizumab. The receptor was isolated from an adult with mismatch repair-deficient cancer. CDR3 residues: CASTQTGGFQPQHF. In DNA, the CDR3 is TGTGCCAGCACTCAGACAGGGGGGTTCCAGCCCCAGCATTTT.